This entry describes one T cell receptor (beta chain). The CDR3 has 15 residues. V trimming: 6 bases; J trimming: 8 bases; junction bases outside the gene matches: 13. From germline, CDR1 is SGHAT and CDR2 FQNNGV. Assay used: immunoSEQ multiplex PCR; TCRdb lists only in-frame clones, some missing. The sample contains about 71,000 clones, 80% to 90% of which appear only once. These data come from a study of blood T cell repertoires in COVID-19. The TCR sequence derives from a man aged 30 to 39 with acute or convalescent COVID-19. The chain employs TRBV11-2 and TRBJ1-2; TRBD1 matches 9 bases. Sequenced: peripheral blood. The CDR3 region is CASRPSGTGTSGYTF. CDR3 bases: TGTGCCAGCAGGCCCTCCGGGACAGGGACCTCAGGCTACACCTTC.